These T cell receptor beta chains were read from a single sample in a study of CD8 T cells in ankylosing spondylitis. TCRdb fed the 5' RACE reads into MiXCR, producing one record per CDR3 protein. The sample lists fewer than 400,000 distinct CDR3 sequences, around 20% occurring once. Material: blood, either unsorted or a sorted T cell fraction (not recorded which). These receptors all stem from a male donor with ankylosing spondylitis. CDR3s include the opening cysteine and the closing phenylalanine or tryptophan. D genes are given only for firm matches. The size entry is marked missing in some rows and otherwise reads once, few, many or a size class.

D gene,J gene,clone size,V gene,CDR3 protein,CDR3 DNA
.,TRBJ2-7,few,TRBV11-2,CASSPIREPPEQYF,TGTGCCAGCAGCCCCATCCGAGAACCCCCCGAGCAGTACTTC
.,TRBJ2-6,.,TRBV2,CASSETGRSGANVLTF,TGTGCCAGCAGTGAAACGGGGCGCTCTGGGGCCAACGTCCTGACTTTC
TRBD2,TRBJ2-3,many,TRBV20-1,CSATGLAGEKTDTQYF,TGCAGTGCTACGGGACTAGCGGGAGAGAAAACAGATACGCAGTATTTT
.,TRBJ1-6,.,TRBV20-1,CSASQGGSVHF,TGCAGTGCTAGCCAAGGAGGGAGCGTCCACTTT
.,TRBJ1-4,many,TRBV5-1,CASSLAGASNEKLFF,TGCGCCAGCAGCTTGGCCGGAGCATCTAATGAAAAACTGTTTTTT
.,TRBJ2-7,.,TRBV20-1,CSAPTGTDTYEQYF,TGCAGTGCTCCCACCGGGACGGATACCTACGAGCAGTACTTC
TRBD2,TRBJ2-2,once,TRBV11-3,CASRTSGDTGELFF,TGTGCCAGCAGAACTAGCGGCGACACCGGGGAGCTGTTTTTT
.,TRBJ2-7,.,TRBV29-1,CSVAPELAGLNYEQYF,TGCAGCGTTGCCCCAGAACTAGCAGGCTTGAACTACGAGCAGTACTTC
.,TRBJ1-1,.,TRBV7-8,CASSSWGYGSTEAFF,TGTGCCAGCAGCTCCTGGGGCTACGGAAGCACTGAAGCTTTCTTT
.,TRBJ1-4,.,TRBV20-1,CSGTGSQEKLFF,TGCAGCGGTACAGGGTCTCAGGAAAAACTGTTTTTT
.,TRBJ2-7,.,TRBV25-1,CASSGPGGVYEQYF,TGTGCCAGCAGTGGGCCCGGGGGTGTCTACGAGCAGTACTTC
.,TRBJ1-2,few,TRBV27,CASSLAPGGQGGDYTF,TGTGCCAGCAGTTTAGCACCCGGGGGGCAGGGAGGTGACTACACCTTC
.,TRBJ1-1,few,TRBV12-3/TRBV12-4,CASSAGWVGEAFF,TGTGCCAGCAGCGCAGGGTGGGTAGGGGAAGCTTTCTTT
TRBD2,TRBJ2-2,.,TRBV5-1,CASSLASSGRGSRELFF,TGCGCCAGCAGCTTGGCCTCTAGCGGGAGAGGTTCCCGGGAGCTGTTTTTT
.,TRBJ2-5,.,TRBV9,CASSEQGQETQYF,TGTGCCAGCAGCGAACAGGGTCAAGAGACCCAGTACTTC
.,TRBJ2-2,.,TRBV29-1,CSVDEGYTGELFF,TGCAGCGTTGATGAGGGGTACACCGGGGAGCTGTTTTTT
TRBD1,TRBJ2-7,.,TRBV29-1,CSVRWTGAYEQYF,TGCAGCGTTAGGTGGACAGGGGCCTACGAGCAGTACTTC
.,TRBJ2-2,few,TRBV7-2,CASTPRGESTGELFF,TGTGCCAGCACCCCTAGGGGGGAGTCGACCGGGGAGCTGTTTTTT
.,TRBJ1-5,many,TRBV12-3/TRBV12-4,CASSPTENENQPQHF,TGTGCCAGCAGTCCGACAGAGAACGAGAATCAGCCCCAGCATTTT
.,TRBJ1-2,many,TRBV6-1,CASRSWSQLNGYTF,TGTGCCAGCAGGAGTTGGAGCCAGCTTAATGGCTACACCTTC
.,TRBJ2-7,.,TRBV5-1,CASSRTSYDYEQYF,TGCGCCAGCAGCCGAACTAGCTATGACTACGAGCAGTACTTC
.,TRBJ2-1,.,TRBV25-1,CASSEYGEYNEQFF,TGTGCCAGCAGTGAATATGGGGAGTACAATGAGCAGTTCTTC
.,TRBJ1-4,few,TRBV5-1,CASSPGGPEEGEKLFF,TGCGCCAGCAGCCCGGGGGGGCCGGAGGAAGGCGAAAAACTGTTTTTT
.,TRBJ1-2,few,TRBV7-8,CASSLDSLPYGYTF,TGTGCCAGCAGCTTGGACAGTCTCCCCTATGGCTACACCTTC
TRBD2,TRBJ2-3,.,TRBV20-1,CSADPRGAGQPDTQYF,TGCAGTGCTGATCCCCGGGGAGCGGGGCAGCCAGATACGCAGTATTTT
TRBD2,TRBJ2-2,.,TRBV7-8,CASSSTSGRVAGELFF,TGTGCCAGCAGCTCGACTAGCGGGAGGGTAGCCGGGGAGCTGTTTTTT
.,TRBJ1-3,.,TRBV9,CASSVVAGNSGNTIYF,TGTGCCAGCAGCGTAGTTGCCGGGAACTCTGGAAACACCATATATTTT
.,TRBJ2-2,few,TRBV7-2,CASSPPGRTRELFF,TGTGCCAGCAGCCCTCCGGGCCGCACCCGGGAGCTGTTTTTT
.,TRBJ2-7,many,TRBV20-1,CSARAPTVPNLMGQYF,TGCAGTGCTAGAGCCCCGACAGTTCCCAATTTGATGGGGCAGTACTTC
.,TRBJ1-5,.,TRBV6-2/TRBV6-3,CASRRDPIQPQHF,TGTGCCAGCAGACGGGACCCAATTCAGCCCCAGCATTTT
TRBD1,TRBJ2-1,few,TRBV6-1,CASSAQGASPYNEQFF,TGTGCCAGCAGTGCACAGGGGGCTTCCCCCTACAATGAGCAGTTCTTC
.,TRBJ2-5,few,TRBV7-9,CASSIDGPSTQYF,TGTGCCAGCAGCATCGACGGACCCTCCACCCAGTACTTC
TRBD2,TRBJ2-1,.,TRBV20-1,CSARSSGRNEQFF,TGCAGTGCTAGATCTAGCGGGAGAAATGAGCAGTTCTTC
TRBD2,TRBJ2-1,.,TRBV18,CASSPPSGRAGEQFF,TGTGCCAGCTCACCGCCCAGCGGGAGGGCCGGGGAGCAGTTCTTC
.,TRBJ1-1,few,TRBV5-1,CASSPADDLKGTEAFF,TGCGCCAGCAGCCCCGCCGATGATCTGAAGGGCACTGAAGCTTTCTTT
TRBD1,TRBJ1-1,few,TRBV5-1,CASSLTQGAAEAFF,TGCGCCAGCAGCTTGACCCAGGGGGCCGCTGAAGCTTTCTTT
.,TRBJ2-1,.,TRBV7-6,CASSLGGGHIYNEQFF,TGTGCCAGCAGCTTAGGAGGGGGGCACATCTACAATGAGCAGTTCTTC
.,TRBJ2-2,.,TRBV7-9,CASSSGHLNTGELFF,TGTGCCAGCAGCTCGGGACACCTGAACACCGGGGAGCTGTTTTTT
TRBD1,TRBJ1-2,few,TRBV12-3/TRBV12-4,CATGDRTIVYGYTF,TGTGCCACCGGGGACAGAACCATTGTCTATGGCTACACCTTC
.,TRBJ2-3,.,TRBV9,CASSVTGSSTDTQYF,TGTGCCAGCAGCGTAACCGGAAGTAGCACAGATACGCAGTATTTT
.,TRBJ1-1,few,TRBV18,CASSPARPNTEAFF,TGTGCCAGCTCACCGGCCAGGCCTAACACTGAAGCTTTCTTT
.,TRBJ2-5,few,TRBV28,CASTSRLETQYF,TGTGCCAGCACTTCTCGGTTGGAGACCCAGTACTTC
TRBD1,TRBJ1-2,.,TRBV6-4,CASSENRGNYGYTF,TGTGCCAGCAGTGAAAACAGGGGAAACTATGGCTACACCTTC
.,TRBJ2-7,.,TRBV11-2,CASNSGTHYEQYF,TGTGCCAGCAACTCCGGGACTCACTACGAGCAGTACTTC
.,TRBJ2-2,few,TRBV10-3,CAISESQDVGELFF,TGTGCCATCAGTGAGTCCCAAGACGTCGGGGAGCTGTTTTTT
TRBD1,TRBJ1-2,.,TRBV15,CATSRDRAQANYGYTF,TGTGCCACCAGCAGGGACAGGGCGCAAGCTAACTATGGCTACACCTTC
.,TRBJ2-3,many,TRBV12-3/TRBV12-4,CASRSAADTQYF,TGTGCCAGCAGGTCTGCGGCAGATACGCAGTATTTT
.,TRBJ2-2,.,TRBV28,CASSSSRNTGELFF,TGTGCCAGCAGTTCTTCCAGGAACACCGGGGAGCTGTTTTTT
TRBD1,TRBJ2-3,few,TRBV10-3,CAISPGTGAPDTQYF,TGTGCCATCAGCCCCGGGACAGGGGCCCCAGATACGCAGTATTTT
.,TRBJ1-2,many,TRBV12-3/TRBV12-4,CASSLSGLANYGYTF,TGTGCCAGCAGTTTATCGGGTCTAGCTAACTATGGCTACACCTTC
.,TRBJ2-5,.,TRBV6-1,CASSPNYKETQYF,TGTGCCAGCAGTCCTAATTACAAAGAGACCCAGTACTTC
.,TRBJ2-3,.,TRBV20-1,CSARDATQGGQYF,TGCAGTGCTAGAGATGCGACCCAAGGGGGGCAGTATTTT